This T cell receptor (beta chain) was recorded in a study of blood T cell repertoires in COVID-19. Study as a whole: COVID-19 samples, acute and convalescent, were from the United States, Italy and Spain.

Germline lookup yields CDR1 SGHVS and CDR2 FNYEAQ. V shed 5 bases, J shed 1 base, and the junction held 9 bases outside the gene matches. This CDR3 comprises 16 residues. In Seattle, patients joined the study during active infection and were tracked longitudinally. Original handling: Amplifying reference gene primers gave estimates of nucleated cell counts. Profiling relied on immunoSEQ multiplex PCR, and the TCRdb table lists in-frame clones only, not all of them. Clonal size and the V and J genes are those of that table, whereas D and trimming came from the DNA. The table has almost 250,000 clones, roughly 82% seen once.

The sample was peripheral blood. The chain uses TRBV7-6 and TRBJ1-1; 8 positions match TRBD1. The receptor was isolated from an elderly woman with COVID-19, enrolled during active disease. The CDR3 region has the DNA TGTGCCAGCAGCCCGACCGGGACAGGAAAGAACACTGAAGCTTTCTTT. As protein: CASSPTGTGKNTEAFF.